The present T cell receptor (beta chain) was sequenced within a study of spatial heterogeneity in lung cancer. Study information: Across tumor regions, counts of TCR transcripts showed a strong correlation with a T cell module score derived from matched bulk RNA-seq. Regarding the study as a whole: Within tumors, counts of expanded alpha and beta TCRs tracked tumor mutation counts.

Time point meaning: sample taken at primary tumor resection. Donors were 72 untreated early-stage non-small cell lung cancer patients. Whole RNA from tumor, nontumor lung or frozen PBMC was sequenced unsorted. Trimming removed 4 bases at V and 4 bases at J, with 14 bases between. Germline V gives CDR1 MNHEY, CDR2 SVGEGT. The CDR3 totals 15 residues. On each TCR cDNA molecule, a unique molecular identifier was present. TCRdb redid the calling of the 5' RACE reads with MiXCR, one entry per CDR3 protein. Among approximately 4,000 distinct CDR3 sequences listed, approximately 40% were seen once. In its sample, this clonotype is large. Its antigen is still unknown.

The material sequenced was lung tumor tissue, taken at surgery. This receptor was obtained from a male donor with early-stage non-small cell lung cancer. J is TRBJ1-5 and V is TRBV6-2 or TRBV6-3; tentatively, D is TRBD1 (6 bases). This CDR3 reads CASSWTDVLNQPQHF. CDR3 DNA sequence: TGTGCCAGCAGTTGGACAGACGTTTTAAATCAGCCCCAGCATTTT.